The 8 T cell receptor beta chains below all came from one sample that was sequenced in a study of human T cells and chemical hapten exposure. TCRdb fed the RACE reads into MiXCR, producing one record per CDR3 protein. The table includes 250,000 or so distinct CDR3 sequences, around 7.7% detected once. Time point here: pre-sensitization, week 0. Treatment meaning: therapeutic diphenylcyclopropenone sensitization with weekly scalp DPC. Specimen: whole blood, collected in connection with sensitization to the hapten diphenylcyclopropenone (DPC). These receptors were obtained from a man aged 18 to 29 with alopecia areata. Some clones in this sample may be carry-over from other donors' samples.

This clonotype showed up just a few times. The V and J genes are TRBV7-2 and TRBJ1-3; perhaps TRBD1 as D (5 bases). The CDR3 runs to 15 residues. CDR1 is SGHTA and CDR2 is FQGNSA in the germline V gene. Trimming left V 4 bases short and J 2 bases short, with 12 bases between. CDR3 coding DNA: TGTGCCAGCAGCTATAACCGGGACCCTGGAAACACCATATATTTT. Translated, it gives CASSYNRDPGNTIYF.

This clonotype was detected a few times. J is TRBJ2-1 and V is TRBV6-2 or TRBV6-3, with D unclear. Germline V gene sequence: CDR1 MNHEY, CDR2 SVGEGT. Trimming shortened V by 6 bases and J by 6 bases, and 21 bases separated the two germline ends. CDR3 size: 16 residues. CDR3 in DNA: TGTGCCAGCAGGCCCACCGGGTCCCTGGGATCCAATGAGCAGTTCTTC. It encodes CASRPTGSLGSNEQFF.

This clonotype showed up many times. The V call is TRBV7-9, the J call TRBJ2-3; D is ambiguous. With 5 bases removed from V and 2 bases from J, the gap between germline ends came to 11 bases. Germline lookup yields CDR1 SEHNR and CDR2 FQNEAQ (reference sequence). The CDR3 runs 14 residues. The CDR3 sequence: CASSPYEFTDTQYF. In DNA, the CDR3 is TGTGCCAGCAGCCCCTATGAATTCACAGATACGCAGTATTTT.

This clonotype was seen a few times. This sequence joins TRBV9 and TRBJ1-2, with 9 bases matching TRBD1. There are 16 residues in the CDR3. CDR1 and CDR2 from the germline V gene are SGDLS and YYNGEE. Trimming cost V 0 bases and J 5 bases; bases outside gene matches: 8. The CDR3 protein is CASSVGGTGGGYGYTF. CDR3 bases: TGTGCCAGCAGCGTAGGAGGAACAGGGGGCGGTTATGGCTACACCTTC.

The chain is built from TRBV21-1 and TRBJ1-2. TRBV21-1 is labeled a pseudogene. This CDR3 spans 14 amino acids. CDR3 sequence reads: CASSKWRAVDGYTF. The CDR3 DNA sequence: TGTGCCAGCAGCAAATGGAGGGCTGTGGATGGCTACACCTTC.

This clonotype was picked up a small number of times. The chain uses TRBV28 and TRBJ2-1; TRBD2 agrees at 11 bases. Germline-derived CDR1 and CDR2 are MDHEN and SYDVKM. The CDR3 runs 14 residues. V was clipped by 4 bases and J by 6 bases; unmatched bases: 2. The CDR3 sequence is CASSSGLAVNEQFF. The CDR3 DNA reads TGTGCCAGCAGTTCGGGACTAGCGGTCAATGAGCAGTTCTTC.

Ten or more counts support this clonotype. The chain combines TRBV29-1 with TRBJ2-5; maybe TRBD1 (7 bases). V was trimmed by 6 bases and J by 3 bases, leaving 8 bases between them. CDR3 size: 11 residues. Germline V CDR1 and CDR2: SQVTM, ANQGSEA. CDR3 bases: TGCAGCGTCAGGGGGGAAGAGACCCAGTACTTC. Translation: CSVRGEETQYF.

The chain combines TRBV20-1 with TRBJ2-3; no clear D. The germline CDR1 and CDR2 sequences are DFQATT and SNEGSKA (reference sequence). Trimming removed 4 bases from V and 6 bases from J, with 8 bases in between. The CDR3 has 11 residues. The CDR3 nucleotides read TGCAGTGCTATGTATGTCGATACGCAGTATTTT. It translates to CSAMYVDTQYF.